The clone carrying this T cell receptor beta chain was recorded at least ten times. Unique molecular identifiers were used in preparing the TCRbeta library. TCRdb redid the calling of the PCR reads with MiXCR, one entry per CDR3 protein. The table lists 490,000 or so distinct CDR3 sequences, about 12% of them singletons. The CDR3 extends over 19 amino acids. CDR1 and CDR2 (germline): SGHRS, YFSETQ. Germline trimming cut 4 bases from V and 2 bases from J; bases unmatched to any gene: 18. These data are taken from a study of T-cell reconstitution after alpha-beta-depleted transplantation in children. The material sequenced was PBMCs from the stem cell graft donor, taken from the stem cell graft. The J gene is TRBJ2-3, the V gene TRBV5-1, with 8 positions matching TRBD2. The clonotype was recovered from a human donor who donated a stem cell graft to a child with combined immunodeficiency. The CDR3 coding sequence is TGCGCCAGCAGCCCCTGGCGAGGGAGCGGGAGTGGAAACACAGATACGCAGTATTTT. Encoded protein: CASSPWRGSGSGNTDTQYF.